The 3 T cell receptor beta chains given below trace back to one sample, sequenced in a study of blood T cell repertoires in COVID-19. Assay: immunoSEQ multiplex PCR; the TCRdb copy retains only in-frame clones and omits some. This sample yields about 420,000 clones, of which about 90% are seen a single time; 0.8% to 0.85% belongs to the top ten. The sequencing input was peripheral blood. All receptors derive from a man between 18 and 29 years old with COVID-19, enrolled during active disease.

CDR3 in amino acids: CASSNLGQGGTNTEAFF. Here the CDR3 DNA reads TGTGCCAGCAGCAACCTCGGACAGGGTGGGACGAACACTGAAGCTTTCTTT. The chain has TRBV11-3 and TRBJ1-1; 8 bases agree with TRBD1. In germline, CDR1 is SGHNT, CDR2 YENEEA. The CDR3 length is 17 residues. The ends lost 5 bases at V and 1 base at J; junction bases unmatched: 12.

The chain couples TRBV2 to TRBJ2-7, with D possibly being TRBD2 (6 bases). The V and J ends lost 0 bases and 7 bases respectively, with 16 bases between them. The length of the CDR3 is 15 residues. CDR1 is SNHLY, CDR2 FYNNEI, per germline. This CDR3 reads CASSEALGQAGEQYF. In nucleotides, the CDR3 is TGTGCCAGCAGTGAAGCGCTTGGTCAGGCGGGGGAGCAGTACTTC.

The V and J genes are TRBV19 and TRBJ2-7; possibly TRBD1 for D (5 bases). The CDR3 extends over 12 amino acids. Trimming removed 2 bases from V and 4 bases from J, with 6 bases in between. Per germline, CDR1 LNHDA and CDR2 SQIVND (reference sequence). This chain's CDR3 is CASSIPGYEQYF. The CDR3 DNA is TGTGCCAGTAGTATACCAGGGTACGAGCAGTACTTC.